In this sample, the clone carrying this T cell receptor beta chain turned up once. The CDR3 totals 14 residues. This sample is drawn from a study of blood T cell repertoires in COVID-19. The protocol was immunoSEQ multiplex PCR, while the TCRdb copy is restricted to in-frame clones and leaves out a portion. This table holds roughly 96,000 clones, about 80% found once. The receptor was isolated from a man aged 60-69 years with acute or convalescent COVID-19. The chain employs TRBV21-1 and TRBJ2-7; the D segment call TRBD1 is taken from the table without a DNA check. TRBV21-1 is marked as a pseudogene. Sequencing was carried out using peripheral blood. CDR3 in DNA: TGTGCCAGCACCTACCCGGATGGGGCAGGCGAGCAGTACTTC. Amino acids: CASTYPDGAGEQYF.